Presented here are 16 T cell receptor beta chains from one specimen sequenced in a study of T cells after yellow fever vaccination. TCRdb redid the calling of the 5' RACE reads with MiXCR, one entry per CDR3 protein. The sample has more than 95,000 distinct CDR3 sequences; about 15% are singletons. Sequenced here: CD8+ T cells sorted from PBMCs, sampled 5 days after the yellow fever booster vaccination. These receptors all come from a man aged 18 to 30 who received the YFV17D yellow fever vaccine.

This sequence joins TRBV5-1 and TRBJ2-2; no clear D. Germline V gene lookup returns CDR1 SGHRS and CDR2 YFSETQ. V lost 2 bases to trimming and J lost 5 bases, with 13 bases between them. The length of the CDR3 is 15 residues. The CDR3 nucleotides read TGCGCCAGCAGCTTCTACCCCAGTTTTACCGGGGAGCTGTTTTTT. Its translation is CASSFYPSFTGELFF.

This clonotype was seen a handful of times. The chain recombines TRBV12-3 or TRBV12-4 with TRBJ2-3; D call uncertain. Trimming took 6 bases from V and 2 from J, leaving 3 bases between them. CDR3 size: 11 residues. In nucleotides, the CDR3 is TGTGCCAGCAGACTCACAGATACGCAGTATTTT. This translates into CASRLTDTQYF.

The table lists this clonotype with a few counts. The chain employs TRBV25-1 and TRBJ1-5; unclear D gene. CDR1 and CDR2 from the germline V gene are MGHDK and SYGVNS. V lost 6 bases and J 7 bases, leaving 10 bases between the germline ends. The CDR3 covers 12 residues. The CDR3 loop is CASSRGDQPQHF. The DNA for the CDR3 is TGTGCCAGCAGCCGCGGCGACCAGCCCCAGCATTTT.

This rearrangement joins TRBV20-1 to TRBJ1-5; 7 bases align to TRBD1. J lost 5 bases, V lost 0 bases, and 4 bases had no gene match. Looked up from germline, CDR1 is DFQATT and CDR2 is SNEGSKA (reference sequence). The CDR3 totals 14 residues. The CDR3 DNA is TGCAGTGCTAGAGATGACAGGGACTATCAGCCCCAGCATTTT. Translation: CSARDDRDYQPQHF.

The sample holds a few counts of this clonotype. This sequence joins TRBV27 and TRBJ2-7, with TRBD1 as a possible D gene (5 bases). Between the trimmed V and J ends, which lost 5 bases and 0 bases, there was a span of 14 bases. Germline V gene lookup returns CDR1 MNHEY and CDR2 SMNVEV (reference sequence). The CDR3 is 15 amino acids. The CDR3 loop reads CASSLPGRASYEQYF. DNA for the CDR3: TGTGCCAGCAGTCTCCCGGGCAGGGCCTCCTACGAGCAGTACTTC.

J is TRBJ1-1 and V is TRBV7-9; D is undetermined. The CDR3 is 10 residues long. V lost 3 bases and J lost 5, with 1 base in between. Germline V gene sequence: CDR1 SEHNR, CDR2 FQNEAQ (reference sequence). The CDR3 is CASSFTEAFF. CDR3 DNA: TGTGCCAGCAGCTTTACTGAAGCTTTCTTT. Filled out from reference TRBV7-9 and TRBJ1-1, the complete variable domain reads DTGVSQNPRHKITKRGQNVTFRCDPISEHNRLYWYRQTLGQGPEFLTYFQNEAQLEKSRLLSDRFSAERPKGSFSTLEIQRTEQGDSAMYLCASSFTEAFFGQGTRLTVV.

There are many counts of this clonotype. This rearrangement joins TRBV20-1 to TRBJ1-1; D ambiguous. The CDR3 is 11 amino acids. Germline V gene sequence: CDR1 DFQATT, CDR2 SNEGSKA (reference sequence). The V gene lost 6 bases and the J gene lost 1 base, with 6 bases spanning the gap. The CDR3 sequence is CSAARNTEAFF. The CDR3 region has the DNA TGCAGTGCCGCACGGAACACTGAAGCTTTCTTT.

V is TRBV4-1 and J is TRBJ1-1; 9 nucleotides align to TRBD1. The ends lost 4 bases at V and 0 bases at J; junction bases unmatched: 12. CDR1 and CDR2 from the germline V gene are MGHRA and YSYEKL. The CDR3 sequence is 18 residues long. CDR3 loop: CASSPPYRTGDMNTEAFF. Written as DNA, the CDR3 is TGCGCCAGCAGCCCGCCGTACCGGACAGGGGACATGAACACTGAAGCTTTCTTT.

This clonotype was picked up a small number of times. The chain recombines TRBV7-8 with TRBJ1-3; D remains ambiguous. The germline gives CDR1 SGHVS, CDR2 FQNEAQ. The CDR3 length is 14 residues. The ends were cut back, 4 bases at V and 2 bases at J, with 9 bases in the middle. CDR3 bases: TGTGCCAGCAGCTCGAGAAGAGCTGGAAACACCATATATTTT. As protein: CASSSRRAGNTIYF.

The sample holds a few counts of this clonotype. J is TRBJ2-5 and V is TRBV25-1, with unresolved D. Trimming left V 5 bases short and J 5 bases short, with 12 bases between. Per germline, CDR1 MGHDK and CDR2 SYGVNS. The CDR3 is 13 residues long. The CDR3 sequence: CASSNQFRETQYF. CDR3 DNA sequence: TGTGCCAGCAGTAATCAATTTCGGGAGACCCAGTACTTC.

This clonotype appeared a few times. The chain couples TRBV10-2 to TRBJ2-3; TRBD2 might be the D (6 bases). Looked up from germline, CDR1 is WSHSY and CDR2 is SAAADI. Trimming removed 8 bases at V and 12 bases at J, with 15 bases between. CDR3 length equals 11 residues. The CDR3 loop is CASLTGESQYF. In DNA, the CDR3 is TGCGCCAGCTTGACGGGGGAATCACAGTATTTT.

This clonotype appeared a few times. V usage is TRBV3-1 and J usage is TRBJ2-5; a weak D match, TRBD1 (6 bases). This CDR3 has 16 residues. CDR1 LGHDT and CDR2 YNNKEL come from the germline V gene (reference sequence). Trimming took off 1 base at V and 2 bases at J, with 14 bases between the two ends. CDR3 nucleotides: TGTGCCAGCAGCCAAGGGGCTCTGGGGGCTCAAGAGACCCAGTACTTC. This codes for CASSQGALGAQETQYF.

The sample holds a few counts of this clonotype. V and J are TRBV28 and TRBJ2-2, with D possibly matching TRBD2 (6 bases). The germline CDR1 and CDR2 sequences are MDHEN and SYDVKM. Trimming left V 1 base short and J 4 bases short, with 13 bases between. The CDR3 covers 16 residues. The CDR3: CASSLFKTRSTGELFF. The CDR3 DNA reads as TGTGCCAGCAGTTTATTCAAGACTAGAAGCACCGGGGAGCTGTTTTTT.

The chain is built from TRBV12-5 and TRBJ1-3, with D possibly TRBD1 on 5 matching bases. This CDR3 spans 16 amino acids. Germline V gene lookup returns CDR1 LGHNT and CDR2 FRNRAP. V was trimmed by 3 bases and J by 9 bases, leaving 21 bases between them. The CDR3 region has the DNA TGTGCTAGTGGTTTTGGTATCCGGGGGAATAGATTCACCATATATTTT. This encodes CASGFGIRGNRFTIYF.

The CDR3 DNA sequence: TGCGCCAGCAGCCAAGTCGGAGGCGGGATGGCTGCGGAGCAGTTCTTC. Translation gives CASSQVGGGMAAEQFF. V gene TRBV4-3 combines with J gene TRBJ2-1, with D possibly being TRBD2 (6 bases). From germline, CDR1 is LGHNA and CDR2 YSLEER. V was cut by 1 base and J by 10 bases, with 20 bases left in between. The CDR3 has 16 amino acids.

This clonotype was picked up a small number of times. CDR3 DNA sequence: TGTGCCAGCAGCTTAGCTGTAAGGGGGCGGAAAAATTCACCCCTCCACTTT. It yields the protein CASSLAVRGRKNSPLHF. The rearrangement uses TRBV11-2 and TRBJ1-6; 7 nucleotides match TRBD1. Unmatched junction bases numbered 10, after V lost 1 base and J lost 7 bases. Germline-derived CDR1 and CDR2 are SGHAT and FQNNGV. The CDR3 extends over 17 amino acids.